This TCR beta chain was sequenced during a study of Graves' ophthalmopathy and Graves' hyperthyroidism. RNA transcripts were the template, and TCR beta CDR3 regions were amplified from them. Second-round multiplex PCR came after first-round RT-PCR with HTBI primers. MiXCR, run by TCRdb on the multiplex PCR reads, gives a single entry per CDR3 protein. Of around 1.1 million distinct CDR3 sequences listed, roughly two fifths are singletons. On this clonotype: Its specificity is unknown.

Study-level points and caveats: Detected in blood as well were most expanded thyroid clonotypes with frequency above 0.001.

Orbital computed tomography, thyroid ultrasound, TRAb, serum thyroxine and clinical symptoms formed the basis of diagnosis. Germline V gene lookup returns CDR1 WNHNN and CDR2 SYGVQD (reference sequence). The CDR3 spans 16 residues. Trimming cost V 2 bases and J 0 bases, with 14 bases left between them. The clonotype comes from an adult man with Graves' hyperthyroidism. The chain has TRBV10-1 and TRBJ2-7; D assignment may be TRBD1 or TRBD2 (5 bases each). Sample: peripheral blood or thyroid tissue (not recorded which). The CDR3 DNA follows: TGCGCCAGCAGTGAGGGATTGGGGGATTCCTCCTACGAGCAGTACTTC. Protein sequence: CASSEGLGDSSYEQYF.